The entry below gives a single T cell receptor (beta chain) sequence along with its context. The source of the sample is a study of cytomegalovirus exposure and HLA in healthy donors. Per the germline V gene, CDR1 is SEHNR and CDR2 is FQNEAQ (reference sequence). Trimming left V 0 bases short and J 2 bases short, with 11 bases between. This CDR3 is 15 amino acids long. The primer mix had 60 Vbeta and 13 Jbeta primers. The assay was immunoSEQ multiplex PCR, and TCRdb's table has in-frame clones only and misses some. The table records 150,000 to 200,000 clones, more than 65% of them present only once. This TCR derives from a man between 18 and 35 years old in good health and CMV-seropositive. The sample taken for sequencing was PBMCs. The chain uses TRBV7-9 and TRBJ2-7, with D possibly matching TRBD1 (6 bases). This chain's CDR3 is CASSLASGAAYEQYF. The DNA for the CDR3 is TGTGCCAGCAGCTTAGCATCAGGGGCCGCCTACGAGCAGTACTTC.